This entry is about one T cell receptor (beta chain). The data originate from a study of blood T cell repertoires in COVID-19. Repertoires were generated with immunoSEQ multiplex PCR, while TCRdb's copy carries only in-frame clones and drops some. The repertoire holds about 90,000 clones, with over 80% as singletons. This CDR3 contains 14 residues. Per the germline V gene, CDR1 is MDHEN and CDR2 is SYDVKM. With V trimmed by 11 bases and J by 2 bases, 4 bases remained unmatched. This clonotype originated in a human donor with active COVID-19. The donor label of this sample is uncertain. V is TRBV28 and J is TRBJ2-7, with TRBD2 matching over 15 bases. Sequenced sample: peripheral blood. CDR3 bases: TGTGCCTCCTGGACTAGCGGGGGGGCCTACGAGCAGTACTTC. Translation: CASWTSGGAYEQYF.